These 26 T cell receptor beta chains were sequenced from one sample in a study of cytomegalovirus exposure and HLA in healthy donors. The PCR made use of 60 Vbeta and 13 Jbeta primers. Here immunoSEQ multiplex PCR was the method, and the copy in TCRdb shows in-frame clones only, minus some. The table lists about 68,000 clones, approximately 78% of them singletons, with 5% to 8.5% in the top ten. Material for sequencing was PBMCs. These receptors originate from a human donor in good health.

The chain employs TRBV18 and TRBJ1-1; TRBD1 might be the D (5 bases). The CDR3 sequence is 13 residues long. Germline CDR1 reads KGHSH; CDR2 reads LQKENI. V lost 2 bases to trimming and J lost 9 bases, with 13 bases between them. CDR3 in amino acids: CASSPKERGKAFF. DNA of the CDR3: TGTGCCAGCTCACCAAAAGAAAGGGGAAAAGCTTTCTTT. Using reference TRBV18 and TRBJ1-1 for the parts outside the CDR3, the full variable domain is NAGVMQNPRHLVRRRGQEARLRCSPMKGHSHVYWYRQLPEEGLKFMVYLQKENIIDESGMPKERFSAEFPKEGPSILRIQQVVRGDSAAYFCASSPKERGKAFFGQGTRLTVV.

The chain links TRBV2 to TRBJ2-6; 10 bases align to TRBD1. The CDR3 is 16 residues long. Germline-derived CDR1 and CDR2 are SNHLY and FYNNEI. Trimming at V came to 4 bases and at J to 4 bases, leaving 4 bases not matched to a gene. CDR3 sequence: CASSGQGARGANVLTF. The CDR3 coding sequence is TGTGCCAGCAGTGGACAGGGGGCGCGGGGGGCCAACGTCCTGACTTTC.

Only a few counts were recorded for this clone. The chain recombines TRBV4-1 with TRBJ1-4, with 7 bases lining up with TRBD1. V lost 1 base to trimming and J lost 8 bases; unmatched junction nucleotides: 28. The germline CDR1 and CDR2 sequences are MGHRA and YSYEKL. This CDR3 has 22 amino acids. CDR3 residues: CASSQGRLPTTGQLILGEKLFF. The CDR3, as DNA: TGCGCCAGCAGCCAAGGACGGCTCCCCACCACGGGACAGTTAATTTTGGGGGAAAAACTGTTTTTT.

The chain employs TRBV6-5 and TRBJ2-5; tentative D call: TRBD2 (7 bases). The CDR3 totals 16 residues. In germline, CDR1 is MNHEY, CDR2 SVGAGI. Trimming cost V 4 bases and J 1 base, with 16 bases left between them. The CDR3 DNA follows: TGTGCCAGCAGTTCCCGGGGGGCAGTCCCCCAAGAGACCCAGTACTTC. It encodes CASSSRGAVPQETQYF.

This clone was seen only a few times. The CDR3 DNA is TGCGCCAGCAGCTTGGTAGCGGGGGGGCTCGGCACCGGGGAGCTGTTTTTT. Amino acids: CASSLVAGGLGTGELFF. The V call is TRBV5-1, the J call TRBJ2-2; 11 bases align to TRBD2. Trimming at V came to 0 bases and at J to 4 bases, leaving 5 bases not matched to a gene. The CDR3 runs 17 residues. CDR1 SGHRS and CDR2 YFSETQ come from the germline V gene.

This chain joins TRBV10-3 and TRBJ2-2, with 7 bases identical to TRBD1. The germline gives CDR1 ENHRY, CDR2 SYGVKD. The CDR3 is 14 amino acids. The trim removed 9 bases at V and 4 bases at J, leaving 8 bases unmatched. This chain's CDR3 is CAMSPTGVTGELFF. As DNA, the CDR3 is TGTGCCATGTCTCCCACAGGGGTCACCGGGGAGCTGTTTTTT.

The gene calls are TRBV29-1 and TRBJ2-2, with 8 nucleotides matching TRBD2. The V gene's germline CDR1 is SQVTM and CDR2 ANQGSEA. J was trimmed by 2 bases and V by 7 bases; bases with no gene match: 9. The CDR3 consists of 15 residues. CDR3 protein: CSAAQAGVNTGELFF. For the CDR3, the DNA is TGCAGCGCCGCCCAAGCGGGGGTAAACACCGGGGAGCTGTTTTTT.

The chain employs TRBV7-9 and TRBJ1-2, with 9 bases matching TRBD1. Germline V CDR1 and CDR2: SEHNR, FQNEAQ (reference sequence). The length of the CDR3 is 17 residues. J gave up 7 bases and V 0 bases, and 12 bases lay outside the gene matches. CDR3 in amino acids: CASSLAVGDGTGLGYTF. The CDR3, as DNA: TGTGCCAGCAGCTTAGCGGTTGGGGATGGGACAGGGCTTGGCTACACCTTC.

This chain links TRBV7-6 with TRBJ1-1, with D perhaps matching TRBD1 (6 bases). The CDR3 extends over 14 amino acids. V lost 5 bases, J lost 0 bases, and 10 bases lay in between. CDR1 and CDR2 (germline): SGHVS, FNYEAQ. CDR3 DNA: TGTGCCAGCAGCGCCACAGGGTTGAACACTGAAGCTTTCTTT. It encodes CASSATGLNTEAFF.

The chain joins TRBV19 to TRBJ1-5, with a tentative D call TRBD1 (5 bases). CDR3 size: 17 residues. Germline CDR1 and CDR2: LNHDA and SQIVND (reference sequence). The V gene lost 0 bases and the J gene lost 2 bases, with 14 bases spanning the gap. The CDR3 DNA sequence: TGTGCCAGTAGTATAGATCGGGGGGATTACGGCAATCAGCCCCAGCATTTT. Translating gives CASSIDRGDYGNQPQHF.

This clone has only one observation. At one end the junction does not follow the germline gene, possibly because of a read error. In DNA, the CDR3 is TGTGCCAGCAGCTCGAGCGAAATACTTCACTTC. Translating gives CASSSSEILHF. This chain connects TRBV5-4 to TRBJ2-7; D unresolved. Germline V CDR1 and CDR2: SGHNT, YYREEE (reference sequence). This CDR3 region has 11 residues. Full variable domain (missing parts from reference TRBV5-4 and TRBJ2-7): ETGVTQSPTHLIKTRGQQVTLRCSSQSGHNTVSWYQQALGQGPQFIFQYYREEENGRGNFPPRFSGLQFPNYSSELNVNALELDDSALYLCASSSSEILHFGPGTRLTVT.

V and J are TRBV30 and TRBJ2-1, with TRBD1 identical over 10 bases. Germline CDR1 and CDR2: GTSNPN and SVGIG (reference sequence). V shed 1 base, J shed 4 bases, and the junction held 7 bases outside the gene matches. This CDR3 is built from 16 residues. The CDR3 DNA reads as TGTGCCTGGAGTGAGGGGACAGGGGACGGGTACAATGAGCAGTTCTTC. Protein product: CAWSEGTGDGYNEQFF.

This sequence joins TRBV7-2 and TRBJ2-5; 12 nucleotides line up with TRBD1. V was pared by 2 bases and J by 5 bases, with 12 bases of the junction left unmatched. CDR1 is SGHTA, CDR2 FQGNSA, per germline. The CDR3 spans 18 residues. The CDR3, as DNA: TGTGCCAGCAGCTTAAGCCGATCCGGGACAGGGGGCGTGGAGACCCAGTACTTC. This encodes CASSLSRSGTGGVETQYF.

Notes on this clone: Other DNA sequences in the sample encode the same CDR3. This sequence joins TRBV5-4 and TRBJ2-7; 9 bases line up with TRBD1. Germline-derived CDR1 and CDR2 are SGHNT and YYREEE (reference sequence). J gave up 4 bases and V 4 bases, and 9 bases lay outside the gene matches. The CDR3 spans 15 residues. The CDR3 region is CASSVDRGLGYEQYF. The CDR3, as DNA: TGTGCCAGCAGCGTTGACAGGGGGTTAGGGTACGAGCAGTACTTC.

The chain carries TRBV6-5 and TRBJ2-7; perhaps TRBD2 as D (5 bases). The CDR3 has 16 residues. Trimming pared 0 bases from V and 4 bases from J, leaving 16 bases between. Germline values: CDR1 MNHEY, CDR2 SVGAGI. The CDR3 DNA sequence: TGTGCCAGCAGTTACTCGAGGGCGTTTTGGCAGTACGAGCAGTACTTC. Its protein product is CASSYSRAFWQYEQYF.

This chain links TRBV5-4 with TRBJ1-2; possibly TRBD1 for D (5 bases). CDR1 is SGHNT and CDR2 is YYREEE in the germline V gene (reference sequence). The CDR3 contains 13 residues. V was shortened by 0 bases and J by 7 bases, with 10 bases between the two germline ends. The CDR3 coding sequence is TGTGCCAGCAGCTTGGCAGGGATCGGTGGCTACACCTTC. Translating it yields CASSLAGIGGYTF.

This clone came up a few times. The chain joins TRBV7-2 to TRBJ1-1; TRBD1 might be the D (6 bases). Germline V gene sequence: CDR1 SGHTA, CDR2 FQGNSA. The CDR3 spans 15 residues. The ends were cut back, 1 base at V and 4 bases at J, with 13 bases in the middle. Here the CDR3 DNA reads TGTGCCAGCAGCTTAGTTCAGGGGCAGAGCACTGAAGCTTTCTTT. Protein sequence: CASSLVQGQSTEAFF.

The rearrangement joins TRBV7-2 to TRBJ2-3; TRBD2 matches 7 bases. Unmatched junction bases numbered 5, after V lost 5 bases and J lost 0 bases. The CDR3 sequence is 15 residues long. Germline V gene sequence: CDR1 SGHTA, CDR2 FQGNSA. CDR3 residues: CASSIQRGSTDTQYF. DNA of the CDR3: TGTGCCAGCAGCATCCAGCGGGGTAGCACAGATACGCAGTATTTT.

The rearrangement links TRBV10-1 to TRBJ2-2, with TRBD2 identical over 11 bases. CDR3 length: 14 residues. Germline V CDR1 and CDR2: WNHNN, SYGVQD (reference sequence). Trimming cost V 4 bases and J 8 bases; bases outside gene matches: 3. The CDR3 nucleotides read TGCGCCAGCAGTGGAACTAGCGGGGGTGGGGAGCTGTTTTTT. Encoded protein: CASSGTSGGGELFF.

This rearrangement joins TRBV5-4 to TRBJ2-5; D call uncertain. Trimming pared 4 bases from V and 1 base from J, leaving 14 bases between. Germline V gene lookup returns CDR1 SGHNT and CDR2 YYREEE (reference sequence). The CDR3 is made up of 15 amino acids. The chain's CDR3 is CASSVFLVAQETQYF. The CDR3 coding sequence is TGTGCCAGCAGCGTATTTCTAGTAGCCCAAGAGACCCAGTACTTC.

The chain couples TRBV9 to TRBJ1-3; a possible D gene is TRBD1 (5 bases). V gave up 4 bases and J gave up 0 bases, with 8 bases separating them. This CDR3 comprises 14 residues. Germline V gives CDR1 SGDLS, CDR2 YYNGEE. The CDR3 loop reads CASSTGLSGNTIYF. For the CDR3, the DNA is TGTGCCAGCAGCACGGGACTCTCTGGAAACACCATATATTTT.

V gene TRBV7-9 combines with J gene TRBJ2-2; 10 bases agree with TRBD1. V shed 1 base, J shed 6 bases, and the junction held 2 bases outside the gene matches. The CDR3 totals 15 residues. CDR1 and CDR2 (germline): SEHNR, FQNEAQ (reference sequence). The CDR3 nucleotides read TGTGCCAGCAGCTTAGGACAGGGGGCAGCCGGGGAGCTGTTTTTT. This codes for CASSLGQGAAGELFF. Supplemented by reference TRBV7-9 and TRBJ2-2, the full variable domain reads DTGVSQNPRHKITKRGQNVTFRCDPISEHNRLYWYRQTLGQGPEFLTYFQNEAQLEKSRLLSDRFSAERPKGSFSTLEIQRTEQGDSAMYLCASSLGQGAAGELFFGEGSRLTVL.

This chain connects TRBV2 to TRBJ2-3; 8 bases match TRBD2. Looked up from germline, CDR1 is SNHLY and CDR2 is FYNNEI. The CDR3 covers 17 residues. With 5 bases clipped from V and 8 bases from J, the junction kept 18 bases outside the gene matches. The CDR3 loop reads CASSFPTSGRTYATQYF. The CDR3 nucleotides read TGTGCCAGCAGTTTTCCTACTAGCGGCCGAACGTACGCTACGCAGTATTTT.

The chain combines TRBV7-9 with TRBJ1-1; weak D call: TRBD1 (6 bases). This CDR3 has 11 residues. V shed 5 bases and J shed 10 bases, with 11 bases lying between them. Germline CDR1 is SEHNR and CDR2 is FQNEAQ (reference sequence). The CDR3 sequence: CASSPGELAFF. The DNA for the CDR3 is TGTGCCAGCAGCCCAGGGGAACTAGCTTTCTTT. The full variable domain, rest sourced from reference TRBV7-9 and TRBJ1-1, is DTGVSQNPRHKITKRGQNVTFRCDPISEHNRLYWYRQTLGQGPEFLTYFQNEAQLEKSRLLSDRFSAERPKGSFSTLEIQRTEQGDSAMYLCASSPGELAFFGQGTRLTVV.

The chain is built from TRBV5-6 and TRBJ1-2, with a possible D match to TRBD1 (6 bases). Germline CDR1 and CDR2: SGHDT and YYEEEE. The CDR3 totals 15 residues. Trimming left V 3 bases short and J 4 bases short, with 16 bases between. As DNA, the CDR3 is TGTGCCAGCAGCTCATACGGCAGGGGCCTCTATGGCTACACCTTC. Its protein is CASSSYGRGLYGYTF.

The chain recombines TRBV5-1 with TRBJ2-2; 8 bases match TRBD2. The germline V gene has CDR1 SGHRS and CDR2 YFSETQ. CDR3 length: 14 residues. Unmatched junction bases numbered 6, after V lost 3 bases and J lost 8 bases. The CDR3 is CASSWRAGEGELFF. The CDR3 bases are TGCGCCAGCAGCTGGAGAGCGGGGGAGGGGGAGCTGTTTTTT.